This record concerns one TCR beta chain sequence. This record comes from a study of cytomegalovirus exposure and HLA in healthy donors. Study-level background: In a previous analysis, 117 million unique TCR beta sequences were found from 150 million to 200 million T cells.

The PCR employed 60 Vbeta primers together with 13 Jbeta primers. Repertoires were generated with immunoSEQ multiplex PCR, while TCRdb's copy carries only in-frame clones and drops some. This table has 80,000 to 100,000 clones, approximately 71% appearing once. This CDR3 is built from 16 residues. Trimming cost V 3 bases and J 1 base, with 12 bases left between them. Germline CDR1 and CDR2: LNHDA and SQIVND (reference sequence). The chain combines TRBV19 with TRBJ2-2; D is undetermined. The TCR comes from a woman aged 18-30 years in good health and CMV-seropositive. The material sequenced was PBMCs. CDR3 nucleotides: TGTGCCAGTAGTATCGGCCAGAGGATGAACACCGGGGAGCTGTTTTTT. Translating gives CASSIGQRMNTGELFF.